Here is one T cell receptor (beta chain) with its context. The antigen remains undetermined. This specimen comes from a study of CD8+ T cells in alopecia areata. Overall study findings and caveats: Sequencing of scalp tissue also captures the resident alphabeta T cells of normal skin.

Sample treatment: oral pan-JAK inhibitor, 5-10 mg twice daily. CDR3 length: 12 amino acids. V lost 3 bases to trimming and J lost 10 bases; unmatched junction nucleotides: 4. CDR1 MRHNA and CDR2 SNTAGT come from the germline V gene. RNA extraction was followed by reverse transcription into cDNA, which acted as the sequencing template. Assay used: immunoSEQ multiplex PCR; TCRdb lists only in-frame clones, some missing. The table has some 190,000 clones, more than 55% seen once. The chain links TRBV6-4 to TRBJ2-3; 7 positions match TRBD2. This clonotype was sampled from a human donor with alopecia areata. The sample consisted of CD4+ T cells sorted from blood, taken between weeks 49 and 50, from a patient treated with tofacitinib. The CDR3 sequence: CASSDLGLAQYF. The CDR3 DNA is TGTGCCAGCAGTGATCTAGGACTAGCGCAGTATTTT.